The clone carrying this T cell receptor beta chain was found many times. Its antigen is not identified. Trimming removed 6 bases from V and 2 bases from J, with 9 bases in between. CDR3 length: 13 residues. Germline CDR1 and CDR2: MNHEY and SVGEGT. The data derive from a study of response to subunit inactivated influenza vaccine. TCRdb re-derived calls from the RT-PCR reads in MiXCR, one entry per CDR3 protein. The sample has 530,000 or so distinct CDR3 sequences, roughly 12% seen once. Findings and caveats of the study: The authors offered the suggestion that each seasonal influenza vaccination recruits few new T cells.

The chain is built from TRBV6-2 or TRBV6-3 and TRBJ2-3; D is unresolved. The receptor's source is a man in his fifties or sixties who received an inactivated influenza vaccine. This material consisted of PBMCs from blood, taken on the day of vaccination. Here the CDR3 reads CASSLYYTDTQYF. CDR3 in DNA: TGTGCCAGCAGCCTCTACTACACAGATACGCAGTATTTT.